These 23 T cell receptor beta chains came from one sample sequenced in a study of blood T cell repertoires in COVID-19. Data came from immunoSEQ multiplex PCR; TCRdb stores just in-frame clones and leaves some out. The table records roughly 54,000 clones, 90% of them present only once. Sequencing used peripheral blood. The receptors derive from a man in his fifties or sixties with acute or convalescent COVID-19.

CDR3 region: CASSIDRFYGYTF. Here the CDR3 DNA reads TGTGCCAGTAGTATAGACAGATTCTATGGCTACACCTTC. The chain recombines TRBV19 with TRBJ1-2; D is ambiguous. Looked up from germline, CDR1 is LNHDA and CDR2 is SQIVND (reference sequence). With 0 bases removed from V and 4 bases from J, the gap between germline ends came to 6 bases. The length of the CDR3 is 13 residues. Full variable domain (outside the CDR3, taken from reference TRBV19 and TRBJ1-2): DGGITQSPKYLFRKEGQNVTLSCEQNLNHDAMYWYRQDPGQGLRLIYYSQIVNDFQKGDIAEGYSVSREKKESFPLTVTSAQKNPTAFYLCASSIDRFYGYTFGSGTRLTVV.

The J gene is TRBJ2-3, the V gene TRBV5-4, with 8 bases aligning to TRBD2. The CDR3 consists of 15 residues. CDR1 and CDR2 (germline): SGHNT, YYREEE (reference sequence). V dropped 2 bases and J dropped 3; count of bases not matched to a gene: 5. The CDR3 sequence is CASSFSSSGTDTQYF. CDR3 sequence (DNA): TGTGCCAGCAGCTTCAGCTCTAGCGGGACAGATACGCAGTATTTT.

The V gene is TRBV5-1, the J gene TRBJ2-3; 8 nucleotides agree with TRBD1. After removal of 4 bases from V and 2 bases from J, the junction contained 6 bases not matched to a gene. This CDR3 contains 15 residues. Germline V gives CDR1 SGHRS, CDR2 YFSETQ. The CDR3 DNA sequence: TGCGCCAGCAGCAGGACAGGGAGCGCCACAGATACGCAGTATTTT. Translation gives CASSRTGSATDTQYF.

The rearrangement links TRBV4-1 to TRBJ2-5; D is possibly TRBD2 (6 bases). The V end lost 2 bases, the J end lost 5 bases, and 9 bases lay between the germline ends. This CDR3 region has 13 residues. Per the germline V gene, CDR1 is MGHRA and CDR2 is YSYEKL. The CDR3 nucleotides are TGCGCCAGCAGCCAAAATCGGGGGGAGACCCAGTACTTC. Amino acids: CASSQNRGETQYF.

This chain uses TRBV7-9 with TRBJ2-1; D is possibly TRBD1 (6 bases). V lost 5 bases and J lost 4, with 18 bases in between. The CDR3 has 16 amino acids. The germline V gene encodes CDR1 SEHNR and CDR2 FQNEAQ (reference sequence). The CDR3 is CASSNPGQGKYNEQFF. For the CDR3, the DNA is TGTGCCAGCAGCAACCCTGGCCAGGGGAAATACAATGAGCAGTTCTTC.

The gene calls are TRBV5-6 and TRBJ1-1; D not resolved. The CDR3 sequence is 16 residues long. Germline V lookup: CDR1 SGHDT, CDR2 YYEEEE. Deletions cut 0 bases from V and 0 bases from J, with 12 bases between. The CDR3 here is CASSLATVFLNTEAFF. The CDR3 nucleotides read TGTGCCAGCAGCTTGGCAACAGTGTTCTTGAACACTGAAGCTTTCTTT.

The rearrangement links TRBV5-1 to TRBJ2-7, with 8 nucleotides matching TRBD2. The CDR3 is 15 residues long. CDR1 and CDR2 (germline): SGHRS, YFSETQ. The trim removed 4 bases at V and 5 bases at J, leaving 11 bases unmatched. In DNA, the CDR3 is TGCGCCAGCAGCGGAGGAGCGGGAGAAAATAACGAGCAGTACTTC. It specifies CASSGGAGENNEQYF.

Here the CDR3 reads CASSLPGKTQYF. The CDR3 region has the DNA TGTGCCAGCAGCTTGCCCGGGAAGACCCAGTACTTC. The chain couples TRBV5-6 to TRBJ2-5; D may be TRBD2 (5 bases). The CDR3 runs to 12 residues. Germline CDR1 reads SGHDT; CDR2 reads YYEEEE. The ends were cut back, 1 base at V and 6 bases at J, with 7 bases in the middle. Drawing the rest from reference TRBV5-6 and TRBJ2-5, the complete variable domain is DAGVTQSPTHLIKTRGQQVTLRCSPKSGHDTVSWYQQALGQGPQFIFQYYEEEERQRGNFPDRFSGHQFPNYSSELNVNALLLGDSALYLCASSLPGKTQYFGPGTRLLVL.

The CDR3 protein is CASSIDLKHEQFF. CDR3 DNA sequence: TGTGCCAGTAGTATAGATCTCAAGCATGAGCAGTTCTTC. The chain uses TRBV19 and TRBJ2-1; D gene uncertain. The CDR3 contains 13 residues. Looked up from germline, CDR1 is LNHDA and CDR2 is SQIVND (reference sequence). The V and J ends lost 0 bases and 8 bases respectively, with 8 bases between them.

The J gene is TRBJ2-7, the V gene TRBV11-2; 8 nucleotides agree with TRBD2. Trimming at V came to 2 bases and at J to 6 bases, leaving 9 bases not matched to a gene. Germline V gene lookup returns CDR1 SGHAT and CDR2 FQNNGV. The length of the CDR3 is 15 residues. The CDR3 coding sequence is TGTGCCAGCAGCTTACCGGGACTAGATTCATCCGAGCAGTACTTC. Its protein is CASSLPGLDSSEQYF.

The chain couples TRBV18 to TRBJ1-1; maybe TRBD1 (6 bases). CDR3 length: 14 residues. Trimming cost V 8 bases and J 2 bases, with 15 bases left between them. CDR1 and CDR2 (germline): KGHSH, LQKENI. The CDR3 bases are TGTGCCAGCACCACCAAACAGGGAAACACTGAAGCTTTCTTT. It translates to CASTTKQGNTEAFF.

V gene TRBV10-1 combines with J gene TRBJ2-1; D might be TRBD2 (6 bases). The CDR3 totals 14 residues. Germline V CDR1 and CDR2: WNHNN, SYGVQD (reference sequence). Trimming took 3 bases from V and 3 from J, leaving 9 bases between them. CDR3 loop: CASSDGSDYNEQFF. The CDR3 region has the DNA TGCGCCAGCAGTGACGGGAGCGACTACAATGAGCAGTTCTTC.

The V and J genes are TRBV10-2 and TRBJ1-5; 8 bases match TRBD1. CDR1 and CDR2 from the germline V gene are WSHSY and SAAADI. J lost 2 bases, V lost 2 bases, and 8 bases had no gene match. This CDR3 is built from 17 residues. In nucleotides, the CDR3 is TGCGCCAGCAGTGAGGCCCACAGGGGGTCCGGCAATCAGCCCCAGCATTTT. Residues: CASSEAHRGSGNQPQHF.

V gene TRBV6-5 combines with J gene TRBJ2-3, with 12 bases fitting TRBD2. CDR1 MNHEY and CDR2 SVGAGI come from the germline V gene. The CDR3 has 16 residues. Trimming at V came to 2 bases and at J to 4 bases, leaving 4 bases not matched to a gene. The CDR3 bases are TGTGCCAGCAGTTACCTAGCGGGAGGGGGGTCAGATACGCAGTATTTT. It yields the protein CASSYLAGGGSDTQYF.

V and J are TRBV4-1 and TRBJ2-2; 7 bases match TRBD1. CDR3 size: 17 residues. Germline-derived CDR1 and CDR2 are MGHRA and YSYEKL. The ends lost 4 bases at V and 4 bases at J; junction bases unmatched: 12. The CDR3 sequence is CASSRSLTTGPTGELFF. For the CDR3, the DNA is TGCGCCAGCAGCCGATCCCTAACGACAGGGCCCACCGGGGAGCTGTTTTTT.

This sequence joins TRBV6-5 and TRBJ1-1; 7 nucleotides agree with TRBD1. CDR3 length: 16 amino acids. Germline loops: CDR1 MNHEY, CDR2 SVGAGI. The V gene end was trimmed by 2 bases and the J gene end by 4 bases; junction bases not matched to a gene: 10. The CDR3 reads CASSYKTGPPPTEAFF. For the CDR3, the DNA is TGTGCCAGCAGTTACAAGACAGGGCCGCCACCCACTGAAGCTTTCTTT.

This clone turned up a few times. The chain combines TRBV5-1 with TRBJ2-7, with D possibly being TRBD2 (6 bases). The CDR3 covers 14 residues. V shed 4 bases and J shed 2 bases, with 13 bases lying between them. The germline V gene has CDR1 SGHRS and CDR2 YFSETQ. For the CDR3, the DNA is TGCGCCAGCAGCCCCGCGGGGTCCACCTACGAGCAGTACTTC. Amino acids: CASSPAGSTYEQYF.

The chain uses TRBV19 and TRBJ1-2; possibly TRBD1 for D (5 bases). The CDR3 sequence is 14 residues long. V lost 3 bases and J 4 bases, leaving 12 bases between the germline ends. Looked up from germline, CDR1 is LNHDA and CDR2 is SQIVND (reference sequence). This CDR3 reads CASSIMGRGYGYTF. The CDR3, as DNA: TGTGCCAGTAGTATTATGGGGCGCGGCTATGGCTACACCTTC.

The chain employs TRBV9 and TRBJ2-1, with 12 positions matching TRBD2. V lost 8 bases, J lost 7 bases, and 7 bases stayed unmatched. CDR1 and CDR2 from the germline V gene are SGDLS and YYNGEE. The CDR3 loop spans 14 amino acids. CDR3 nucleotides: TGTGCCAGTACGACTAGCGGGAGTCTTAATGAGCAGTTCTTC. Translated, it gives CASTTSGSLNEQFF. The full variable domain, rest sourced from reference TRBV9 and TRBJ2-1, is DSGVTQTPKHLITATGQRVTLRCSPRSGDLSVYWYQQSLDQGLQFLIQYYNGEERAKGNILERFSAQQFPDLHSELNLSSLELGDSALYFCASTTSGSLNEQFFGPGTRLTVL.

The rearrangement joins TRBV2 to TRBJ1-2; TRBD1 is a possible D gene (6 bases). The CDR3 totals 13 residues. The V gene lost 8 bases and the J gene lost 3 bases, with 13 bases spanning the gap. CDR1 SNHLY and CDR2 FYNNEI come from the germline V gene. The CDR3 nucleotides read TGTGCCAGCCAACGGGGGGCAGACTATGGCTACACCTTC. This translates into CASQRGADYGYTF.

The chain employs TRBV15 and TRBJ2-3; 7 nucleotides agree with TRBD2. CDR3 size: 16 residues. Germline lookup yields CDR1 LNHNV and CDR2 YYDKDF (reference sequence). J was trimmed by 4 bases and V by 1 base; bases with no gene match: 8. CDR3 coding DNA: TGTGCCACCAGCAGAGGGGGGGGGTCGGGATCAGATACGCAGTATTTT. Translated: CATSRGGGSGSDTQYF.

V is TRBV6-5 and J is TRBJ2-1; D ambiguous. The germline CDR1 and CDR2 sequences are MNHEY and SVGAGI. The V end was cut by 2 bases, the J end by 5 bases, with 10 bases between. The CDR3 length is 14 residues. The CDR3 loop reads CASSYTPSDNEQFF. In DNA form, the CDR3 reads TGTGCCAGCAGTTACACCCCCAGTGACAATGAGCAGTTCTTC.

In this sample, this clone turned up a few times. The V call is TRBV30, the J call TRBJ1-2, with a tentative D call TRBD1 (6 bases). The CDR3 has 13 amino acids. Trimming shortened V by 1 base and J by 6 bases, and 12 bases separated the two germline ends. Germline V gene data show CDR1 as GTSNPN and CDR2 as SVGIG (reference sequence). CDR3 protein: CAWSAGDLDGYTF. DNA for the CDR3: TGTGCCTGGAGTGCAGGGGATTTGGATGGCTACACCTTC. Filled out from reference TRBV30 and TRBJ1-2, the complete variable domain reads SQTIHQWPATLVQPVGSPLSLECTVEGTSNPNLYWYRQAAGRGLQLLFYSVGIGQISSEVPQNLSASRPQDRQFILSSKKLLLSDSGFYLCAWSAGDLDGYTFGSGTRLTVV.